The clone carrying this TCR beta chain occurred once. Its antigen is not identified. This sample was included in a study of T-cell memory formation after mild COVID-19. Study at large: Largely, the TCR clusters proved donor specific.

TCRdb fed the 5' RACE reads into MiXCR, producing one record per CDR3 protein. The sample consists of approximately 350,000 distinct CDR3 sequences, 25% to 30% of them appearing once. V was pared by 0 bases and J by 12 bases, with 6 bases of the junction left unmatched. The CDR3 sequence is 14 residues long. From germline, CDR1 is SGHRS and CDR2 YFSETQ. Study findings and constraints: Clones contracting day 15 to 85 were balanced CD4/CD8; later expanders leaned CD4+.

Source material: PBMCs or a T cell subset sorted from them (not recorded which). The gene calls are TRBV5-1 and TRBJ2-1, with 10 nucleotides matching TRBD2. The receptor's source is an adult woman who had mild COVID-19 (a few samples of this study predate the infection). Cell type and time point are not known. The CDR3 coding sequence is TGCGCCAGCAGCTTGGAACTCAGCGGGAGGGGGCAGTTCTTC. This codes for CASSLELSGRGQFF. The full variable domain, in which reference TRBV5-1 and TRBJ2-1 provide the parts outside the CDR3, is KAGVTQTPRYLIKTRGQQVTLSCSPISGHRSVSWYQQTPGQGLQFLFEYFSETQRNKGNFPGRFSGRQFSNSRSEMNVSTLELGDSALYLCASSLELSGRGQFFGPGTRLTVL.